One and the same sample provided the 32 T cell receptor beta chains below, sequenced in a study of blood T cell repertoires in COVID-19 (dated by TCRdb to the early 2020s). The method behind the library was the immunoSEQ multiplex PCR assay. Entries here come from immuneACCESS through TCRdb and include only in-frame sequences with V and J called. Some clones fail to appear in such tables; in the studies checked, an unresolved V gene covers under half of the shortfall, and the cause of the remainder is unknown. A total of roughly 100,000 clones appear in this sample, about 90% of them only once. Of the sample, 11% falls within the top ten clones. Input material: peripheral blood. The receptors derive from a man older than 75 with acute or convalescent COVID-19.

The chain employs TRBV14 and TRBJ1-2; possibly TRBD1 for D (6 bases). This CDR3 is built from 16 residues. Trimming removed 2 bases from V and 4 bases from J, with 17 bases in between. The germline V gene has CDR1 SGHDN and CDR2 FVKESK. The CDR3, as DNA: TGTGCCAGCAGCCAAAGATCCGTACGAGGGGGCTATGGCTACACCTTC. The encoded protein is CASSQRSVRGGYGYTF.

This chain links TRBV18 with TRBJ1-2; possibly TRBD1 for D (6 bases). V was pared by 3 bases and J by 6 bases, with 17 bases between. Germline CDR1 and CDR2: KGHSH and LQKENI. The CDR3 consists of 15 residues. The CDR3 loop reads CASSPTLRTENGYTF. The CDR3 DNA sequence: TGTGCCAGCTCACCGACGCTCAGGACAGAAAATGGCTACACCTTC. Variable domain in full (rest from reference TRBV18 and TRBJ1-2): NAGVMQNPRHLVRRRGQEARLRCSPMKGHSHVYWYRQLPEEGLKFMVYLQKENIIDESGMPKERFSAEFPKEGPSILRIQQVVRGDSAAYFCASSPTLRTENGYTFGSGTRLTVV.

CDR3 bases: TGTGCCAGCAGCAAACAGGCTAACTATGGCTACACCTTC. Protein sequence: CASSKQANYGYTF. The chain joins TRBV6-5 to TRBJ1-2; D is possibly TRBD1 (5 bases). CDR1 and CDR2 (germline): MNHEY, SVGAGI. V dropped 6 bases and J dropped 0 bases, with 8 bases sitting between them. The CDR3 totals 13 residues.

The V gene is TRBV12-3 or TRBV12-4, the J gene TRBJ1-1; 8 bases match TRBD1. The V and J ends lost 6 bases and 8 bases, in that order; junction bases with no gene match: 8. The CDR3 totals 13 residues. The CDR3 DNA reads TGTGCCAGCAGGCCACTGACAGGGGAGGAAGCTTTCTTT. Protein product: CASRPLTGEEAFF.

This chain links TRBV12-3 or TRBV12-4 with TRBJ2-1; 7 bases fit TRBD1. The CDR3 spans 13 residues. The V gene end was trimmed by 3 bases and the J gene end by 9 bases; junction bases not matched to a gene: 5. The CDR3 spells CASSFEGAVEQFF. In DNA form, the CDR3 reads TGTGCCAGCAGTTTCGAGGGGGCGGTTGAGCAGTTCTTC.

The chain combines TRBV19 with TRBJ2-7, with 10 positions matching TRBD1. Germline CDR1 is LNHDA and CDR2 is SQIVND (reference sequence). The trim removed 3 bases at V and 2 bases at J, leaving 1 base unmatched. The CDR3 consists of 14 residues. For the CDR3, the DNA is TGTGCCAGTAGTATGGGGACAGGGGCCTACGAGCAGTACTTC. This gives the protein CASSMGTGAYEQYF.

This chain uses TRBV28 with TRBJ1-6, with 11 bases matching TRBD1. The CDR3 contains 16 residues. V shed 2 bases, J shed 7 bases, and the junction held 4 bases outside the gene matches. Germline V CDR1 and CDR2: MDHEN, SYDVKM. CDR3 coding DNA: TGTGCCAGCAGTTTAGACCGGGACAGGGGGAATTCACCCCTCCACTTT. Encoded protein: CASSLDRDRGNSPLHF.

The chain couples TRBV7-2 to TRBJ2-7, with D maybe TRBD2 (6 bases). The CDR3 loop spans 17 amino acids. Germline CDR1 is SGHTA and CDR2 is FQGNSA. With 0 bases removed from V and 0 bases from J, the gap between germline ends came to 15 bases. Written as DNA, the CDR3 is TGTGCCAGCAGCTTAGCGCTACAGCGGGCAAACTCCTACGAGCAGTACTTC. Translated, it gives CASSLALQRANSYEQYF.

The rearrangement links TRBV6-2 or TRBV6-3 to TRBJ1-4, with 7 nucleotides matching TRBD1. Germline CDR1 reads MNHEY; CDR2 reads SVGEGT. The CDR3 extends over 16 amino acids. V trimming: 5 bases; J trimming: 6 bases; junction bases outside the gene matches: 12. The CDR3 sequence: CASSPPFRDSHEKLFF. The CDR3 DNA reads as TGTGCCAGCAGTCCACCGTTCCGGGACAGTCATGAAAAACTGTTTTTT.

The chain employs TRBV5-1 and TRBJ2-7, with 8 nucleotides matching TRBD2. Germline V gene lookup returns CDR1 SGHRS and CDR2 YFSETQ. This CDR3 contains 15 residues. With 0 bases clipped from V and 0 bases from J, the junction kept 2 bases outside the gene matches. The CDR3 bases are TGCGCCAGCAGCTTGGAACTAGCGGCCTCCTACGAGCAGTACTTC. This codes for CASSLELAASYEQYF.

The J gene is TRBJ1-2, the V gene TRBV5-4; D gene ambiguous. V was trimmed by 4 bases and J by 2 bases, leaving 12 bases between them. The CDR3 has 14 residues. CDR1 is SGHNT, CDR2 YYREEE, per germline (reference sequence). DNA of the CDR3: TGTGCCAGCAGCCCCAGTGGAGGAAACTATGGCTACACCTTC. Residues: CASSPSGGNYGYTF.

This chain connects TRBV5-5 to TRBJ1-5; no clear D. V lost 5 bases and J lost 10, with 16 bases in between. Per the germline V gene, CDR1 is SGHKS and CDR2 is YYEKEE (reference sequence). The CDR3 is 13 amino acids. Written as DNA, the CDR3 is TGTGCCAGCAGGCCACAACCGGGAGAACCCCAGCATTTT. Amino acids: CASRPQPGEPQHF. The whole variable domain, remainder taken from reference TRBV5-5 and TRBJ1-5, is DAGVTQSPTHLIKTRGQQVTLRCSPISGHKSVSWYQQVLGQGPQFIFQYYEKEERGRGNFPDRFSARQFPNYSSELNVNALLLGDSALYLCASRPQPGEPQHFGDGTRLSIL.

The chain employs TRBV12-3 or TRBV12-4 and TRBJ1-2; the match to TRBD1 covers 9 bases. Trimming removed 9 bases from V and 2 bases from J; junction bases left unmatched: 1. The CDR3 is made up of 12 amino acids. CDR3 region: CASGTGNYGYTF. CDR3 bases: TGTGCCAGTGGGACAGGGAACTATGGCTACACCTTC.

This chain joins TRBV11-3 and TRBJ2-1; 7 nucleotides align to TRBD1. The CDR3 is made up of 13 amino acids. CDR1 is SGHNT, CDR2 YENEEA, per germline. Unmatched junction bases numbered 0, after V lost 3 bases and J lost 4 bases. This CDR3 reads CASSLTGYNEQFF. CDR3 sequence (DNA): TGTGCCAGCAGCTTGACAGGGTACAATGAGCAGTTCTTC.

The gene calls are TRBV4-1 and TRBJ2-5; the match to TRBD2 covers 8 bases. This CDR3 contains 16 residues. Germline V gene lookup returns CDR1 MGHRA and CDR2 YSYEKL. With V trimmed by 0 bases and J by 4 bases, 7 bases remained unmatched. In DNA, the CDR3 is TGCGCCAGCAGCCAAGATATCCGGGGGGGCCGAGAGACCCAGTACTTC. Protein sequence: CASSQDIRGGRETQYF.

The V call is TRBV27, the J call TRBJ1-2; D gene unclear. The CDR3 covers 15 residues. The V gene's germline CDR1 is MNHEY and CDR2 SMNVEV (reference sequence). V was shortened by 0 bases and J by 2 bases, with 10 bases between the two germline ends. Here the CDR3 DNA reads TGTGCCAGCAGTTTATCGGTACAGCCCAACTATGGCTACACCTTC. The encoded protein is CASSLSVQPNYGYTF.

The chain is built from TRBV27 and TRBJ1-2; D may be TRBD1 (5 bases). This CDR3 is built from 12 residues. Germline V gene sequence: CDR1 MNHEY, CDR2 SMNVEV (reference sequence). The V end lost 6 bases, the J end lost 7 bases, and 12 bases lay between the germline ends. The chain's CDR3 is CASRGGAGGYTF. Written as DNA, the CDR3 is TGTGCCAGCAGGGGAGGGGCAGGTGGCTACACCTTC.

The chain is built from TRBV6-1 and TRBJ2-1; 9 bases agree with TRBD1. The germline CDR1 and CDR2 sequences are MNHNS and SASEGT. Trimming removed 2 bases from V and 5 bases from J; junction bases left unmatched: 4. There are 15 residues in the CDR3. The CDR3: CASSEKWTGDNEQFF. In DNA form, the CDR3 reads TGTGCCAGCAGTGAAAAATGGACAGGGGACAATGAGCAGTTCTTC.

The chain combines TRBV5-1 with TRBJ1-2; TRBD1 aligns across 7 bases. V lost 1 base and J lost 2; bases outside the gene matches: 5. The CDR3 is 15 amino acids. CDR1 and CDR2 (germline): SGHRS, YFSETQ. The CDR3 loop reads CASSLSTGRNYGYTF. The CDR3 region has the DNA TGCGCCAGCAGCTTGTCGACAGGGCGCAACTATGGCTACACCTTC.

The V gene is TRBV11-3, the J gene TRBJ2-3; weak D call: TRBD1 (5 bases). V lost 5 bases and J lost 0, with 9 bases in between. The CDR3 totals 14 residues. Germline V gene lookup returns CDR1 SGHNT and CDR2 YENEEA. This chain's CDR3 is CASSPDTSTDTQYF. CDR3 coding DNA: TGTGCCAGCAGCCCGGACACGAGCACAGATACGCAGTATTTT.

V gene TRBV18 combines with J gene TRBJ1-1, with D uncertain. Per germline, CDR1 KGHSH and CDR2 LQKENI. Trimming stripped 1 base from V and 2 bases from J, with 8 bases between. The CDR3 spans 14 residues. The CDR3 protein is CASSPQQVNTEAFF. CDR3 DNA sequence: TGTGCCAGCTCACCACAGCAGGTAAACACTGAAGCTTTCTTT.

The V call is TRBV5-4, the J call TRBJ1-4; TRBD1 aligns across 8 bases. This CDR3 has 16 amino acids. Germline V gives CDR1 SGHNT, CDR2 YYREEE (reference sequence). V lost 3 bases, J lost 5 bases, and 9 bases stayed unmatched. The chain's CDR3 is CASSSDRDAGNEKLFF. Here the CDR3 DNA reads TGTGCCAGCAGCTCGGACAGGGACGCAGGGAATGAAAAACTGTTTTTT. Together with reference TRBV5-4 and TRBJ1-4, the CDR3 gives the full variable domain: ETGVTQSPTHLIKTRGQQVTLRCSSQSGHNTVSWYQQALGQGPQFIFQYYREEENGRGNFPPRFSGLQFPNYSSELNVNALELDDSALYLCASSSDRDAGNEKLFFGSGTQLSVL.

The gene calls are TRBV2 and TRBJ1-5; D ambiguous. The germline V and J ends were trimmed by 8 bases and 7 bases, with 12 bases remaining between them. CDR1 and CDR2 (germline): SNHLY, FYNNEI. The CDR3 totals 12 residues. The CDR3 DNA reads as TGTGCCAGCGGCGGGGAGGGACAGCCCCAGCATTTT. As protein: CASGGEGQPQHF.

This sequence joins TRBV10-3 and TRBJ2-5, with 7 bases aligning to TRBD2. Germline trimming cut 1 base from V and 2 bases from J; bases unmatched to any gene: 7. CDR3 length equals 16 residues. Germline V CDR1 and CDR2: ENHRY, SYGVKD. The CDR3 loop is CAISEWERGEQETQYF. Here the CDR3 DNA reads TGTGCCATCAGTGAGTGGGAGCGGGGAGAGCAAGAGACCCAGTACTTC.

This sequence joins TRBV4-2 and TRBJ2-6; weak D call: TRBD2 (6 bases). With 1 base removed from V and 1 base from J, the gap between germline ends came to 8 bases. Germline V gives CDR1 LGHNA, CDR2 YNFKEQ. The CDR3 runs 16 residues. This chain's CDR3 is CASSQAAGSGANVLTF. CDR3 coding DNA: TGTGCCAGCAGCCAAGCGGCGGGATCTGGGGCCAACGTCCTGACTTTC.

The sample holds one count of this clone. This chain connects TRBV9 to TRBJ1-2, with TRBD1 as a possible D gene (5 bases). The CDR3 is 15 residues long. The germline V gene has CDR1 SGDLS and CDR2 YYNGEE. Trimming shortened V by 3 bases and J by 6 bases, and 18 bases separated the two germline ends. In nucleotides, the CDR3 is TGTGCCAGCAGCGAGCCGGCAGGGTCCATGGATGGCTACACCTTC. Translated: CASSEPAGSMDGYTF.

The chain couples TRBV2 to TRBJ2-7; maybe TRBD1 (6 bases). Trimming stripped 3 bases from V and 3 bases from J, with 12 bases between. The germline V gene has CDR1 SNHLY and CDR2 FYNNEI. This CDR3 comprises 14 residues. The CDR3 reads CASSDGGFNYEQYF. As DNA, the CDR3 is TGTGCCAGCAGTGATGGGGGCTTTAACTACGAGCAGTACTTC. Full variable domain (remainder filled in from reference TRBV2 and TRBJ2-7): EPEVTQTPSHQVTQMGQEVILRCVPISNHLYFYWYRQILGQKVEFLVSFYNNEISEKSEIFDDQFSVERPDGSNFTLKIRSTKLEDSAMYFCASSDGGFNYEQYFGPGTRLTVT.

The chain is built from TRBV5-1 and TRBJ2-3, with 9 nucleotides matching TRBD1. Germline V gives CDR1 SGHRS, CDR2 YFSETQ. The CDR3 covers 15 residues. With 4 bases clipped from V and 3 bases from J, the junction kept 6 bases outside the gene matches. The chain's CDR3 is CASSAGQGPTDTQYF. CDR3 in DNA: TGCGCCAGCAGCGCGGGACAGGGACCAACAGATACGCAGTATTTT.

The CDR3 reads CASSLLGRGDTEAFF. Here the CDR3 DNA reads TGCGCCAGCAGCTTGCTGGGGAGAGGAGACACTGAAGCTTTCTTT. The J gene is TRBJ1-1, the V gene TRBV5-1; D not certain. This CDR3 region has 15 residues. Between the trimmed V and J ends, which lost 1 base and 3 bases, there was a span of 13 bases. Germline lookup yields CDR1 SGHRS and CDR2 YFSETQ. The full variable domain, rest sourced from reference TRBV5-1 and TRBJ1-1, is KAGVTQTPRYLIKTRGQQVTLSCSPISGHRSVSWYQQTPGQGLQFLFEYFSETQRNKGNFPGRFSGRQFSNSRSEMNVSTLELGDSALYLCASSLLGRGDTEAFFGQGTRLTVV.

The V gene is TRBV7-9, the J gene TRBJ2-7, with TRBD2 as a possible D gene (5 bases). Germline V gene lookup returns CDR1 SEHNR and CDR2 FQNEAQ (reference sequence). Trimming left V 10 bases short and J 0 bases short, with 13 bases between. The length of the CDR3 is 13 residues. The CDR3 protein is CAIDAGSSYEQYF. The CDR3 DNA sequence: TGTGCCATTGACGCGGGTTCCTCCTACGAGCAGTACTTC. The whole variable domain, filled in from reference TRBV7-9 and TRBJ2-7, reads DTGVSQNPRHKITKRGQNVTFRCDPISEHNRLYWYRQTLGQGPEFLTYFQNEAQLEKSRLLSDRFSAERPKGSFSTLEIQRTEQGDSAMYLCAIDAGSSYEQYFGPGTRLTVT.

The genes are TRBV30 and TRBJ2-7; 8 nucleotides agree with TRBD2. The germline gives CDR1 GTSNPN, CDR2 SVGIG (reference sequence). Trimming took 2 bases from V and 0 from J; bases not matched to a gene: 3. The CDR3 totals 14 residues. This chain's CDR3 is CAWSRGGSSYEQYF. In DNA, the CDR3 is TGTGCCTGGAGTCGGGGGGGGAGCTCCTACGAGCAGTACTTC.

The chain couples TRBV7-9 to TRBJ1-1, with TRBD1 matching over 7 bases. CDR1 and CDR2 (germline): SEHNR, FQNEAQ (reference sequence). Unmatched junction bases numbered 8, after V lost 4 bases and J lost 3 bases. The CDR3 loop spans 15 amino acids. CDR3 bases: TGTGCCAGCAGCTGGCTTACAGGGGAGGACACTGAAGCTTTCTTT. Translating it yields CASSWLTGEDTEAFF.